The rows below give T cell receptor beta chains drawn from one sample of a study of CXCR3-negative and CXCR3-positive naive CD8 T cells. TCRdb re-called the 5' RACE reads, yielding one record per CDR3 amino acid sequence without DNA. This sample contains some 130,000 distinct CDR3 sequences. Material: naive CXCR3- CD8+ T cells from blood. These receptors were taken from a human donor in good health. Some clones in this sample may be carry-over from other donors' samples. The CDR3 runs from the conserved cysteine through the conserved F or W.

J: TRBJ2-7; V: TRBV29-1; CDR3: CSVVSQGGHEQYF
J: TRBJ1-2; V: TRBV6-2/TRBV6-3; CDR3: CASGIGYGYTF
J: TRBJ2-3; V: TRBV27; CDR3: CASSRLPTDTQYF
J: TRBJ1-2; V: TRBV10-2; CDR3: CASRGDRSDGYTF
J: TRBJ2-5; V: TRBV15; CDR3: CATSRGIGPRETQYF
J: TRBJ2-7; V: TRBV5-1; CDR3: CASSSSYDRGTYEQYF
J: TRBJ2-7; V: TRBV29-1; CDR3: CSVEDAGTASYEQYF
J: TRBJ2-1; V: TRBV12-5; CDR3: CASGSGESYNEQFF
J: TRBJ1-1; V: TRBV9; CDR3: CASSVGENMNTEAFF
J: TRBJ1-2; V: TRBV28; CDR3: CASSFVSRTGVGYTF
J: TRBJ1-3; V: TRBV29-1; CDR3: CSVEDRPNTIYF
J: TRBJ1-4; V: TRBV5-1; CDR3: CASSVLGVSDEKLFF
J: TRBJ2-3; V: TRBV29-1; CDR3: CSVSLAGGTDTQYF
J: TRBJ2-2; V: TRBV6-5; CDR3: CASRTGNTGELFF
J: TRBJ2-5; V: TRBV29-1; CDR3: CSVDRTGEETQYF
J: TRBJ1-2; V: TRBV28; CDR3: CASSQTPYSNYGYTF
J: TRBJ2-3; V: TRBV20-1; CDR3: CSADGLAGLSTDTQYF
J: TRBJ2-1; V: TRBV15; CDR3: CATSRERGSLNEQFF
J: TRBJ2-2; V: TRBV29-1; CDR3: CSVAGTANTGELFF
J: TRBJ2-1; V: TRBV29-1; CDR3: CSAQGGGSSYNEQFF
J: TRBJ2-6; V: TRBV30; CDR3: CAWSVGTAGANVLTF
J: TRBJ1-6; V: TRBV5-5; CDR3: CASSLEQGSPPLHF
J: TRBJ1-5; V: TRBV6-2/TRBV6-3; CDR3: CASGQEGKGFQPQHF
J: TRBJ2-1; V: TRBV10-3; CDR3: CAISEQVASGAYNEQFF
J: TRBJ1-2; V: TRBV25-1; CDR3: CASSSGGWDGYTF
J: TRBJ1-1; V: TRBV13; CDR3: CASSLGLQPNTEAFF
J: TRBJ1-1; V: TRBV5-1; CDR3: CASSLEGTGAYTEAFF
J: TRBJ2-2; V: TRBV20-1; CDR3: CSAIAGGLGGELFF
J: TRBJ1-2; V: TRBV29-1; CDR3: CSAEGQGQPGYTF
J: TRBJ1-5; V: TRBV28; CDR3: CASSLEGRGNDQPQHF
J: TRBJ2-5; V: TRBV5-6; CDR3: CASSQTGIQETQYF